The clone carrying this TCR beta chain occurred a few times. Its antigen is currently unknown. These data originate in a study of T cells in localized non-small cell lung cancer. Findings of the study overall: Uninvolved neighboring lung showed the greatest T cell clonality, exceeding tumor.

This CDR3 is built from 14 residues. Germline V gene sequence: CDR1 MNHGY, CDR2 SAAAGT. Trimming pared 4 bases from V and 0 bases from J, leaving 4 bases between. Data came from immunoSEQ multiplex PCR; TCRdb stores just in-frame clones and leaves some out. The data show about 2,800 clones, about a sixth seen once. The rearrangement uses TRBV6-8 and TRBJ2-6; D unresolved. This sequence originates from a woman aged 40-70 years with stage II lung adenocarcinoma. The material sequenced was lung tumor tissue, taken before any cancer treatment. The CDR3, as DNA: TGTGCCAGCAGTTCCTACTCTGGGGCCAACGTCCTGACTTTC. The encoded protein is CASSSYSGANVLTF.